What follows is one T cell receptor (beta chain) and its context. Its specific antigen is unknown. One base away there is no much larger clone; base qualities are not given. This specimen belongs to a study of molecular identifiers for immune sequencing clone quantification (dated by TCRdb to the late 2010s). Background for the entire study: For a replicate experiment, RNA from approximately 20,000 or 100,000 naive CD8 T cells was divided into five aliquots, of which four were sequenced. The study was a methods study using CD8 T cells to benchmark molecular-identifier clustering-based TCR repertoire sequencing (MIDCIRS) and TCR RNA copy counting. The full study reports these points: Even against a background of approximately 1 million naive CD8 T cells, spiked-in Jurkat TCR RNA amounting to a single cell's worth was reported to be detectable. Modeling gave 3 to 3.5 recovered TCR RNA copies per cell versus around 10 by digital PCR, implying 25% to 30% capture efficiency. In CMV-specific effector cells, over 99% of molecules were held by clones above 20 RNA copies, whereas under 1% of molecules were held by such clones in naive cells. Spiked-in Jurkat TCR RNA (roughly 10 copies' worth), which is not part of the donor repertoire, was contained in the naive libraries. Highly expanded clone sizes could be underestimated if identical TCR molecules share a barcode. When barcode sub-clustering was not used, chimeric consensus sequences inflated TCR diversity, with chimeras reaching as high as 47%.

V drops 0 bases and J drops 2 bases, leaving 11 bases in between. CDR1 and CDR2 are read off the germline V gene (reference sequence) as GTSNPN and SVGIG. The CDR3 sequence holds 14 residues, the cysteine and phenylalanine included. Just CDR3 DNA is preserved here, 42 bases in frame from base 1. Libraries of naive CD8 T cells were generated from roughly 20,000 to 1,000,000 sorted cells, with 10%, 30% or 50% of the purified RNA used. Naive CD8 T cells, defined as CD8+CD4-CCR7+CD45RA+, were FACS-sorted into RLT Plus buffer on a BD FACSAria II. Detection sensitivity was tested by spiking Jurkat RNA equal to about 10 TCR copies' worth into samples containing about 17,000-1,000,000 naive CD8 T cells. CD8 T cells were enriched with RosetteSep CD8+ T Cell Enrichment Cocktail and Ficoll-Paque, followed by ACK red cell lysis. The method behind the library was PCR. Sequencing relied on an Illumina HiSeq 4000. Bulk TCR libraries were generated as previously described, with the TCR primers listed in Table S5 used. Total RNA was purified with the Qiagen AllPrep DNA/RNA kit. Before analysis, reads from multiple sequencing runs of the same library were pooled. On the authors' methods: Reads were retained only if an exact TCR constant sequence was present, and the retained reads were trimmed to 150 nt and grouped according to their 12-nt molecular barcodes. Reads inside each barcode group were sub-clustered using a 15% Levenshtein threshold, and a quality-weighted consensus sequence was constructed for each RNA molecule. Non-functional sequences were filtered out, along with any lower-count sequence sitting one edit away from another sequence. On the basis of fitting two negative binomial distributions, barcode sub-clusters with fewer than 20% of the maximum read count were discarded. TCRdb reran the public reads through fastp at Q25 and MiXCR, keeping productive beta chains. All rows with the same CDR3 protein become a single entry with the most common DNA and genes. TCRdb, not the authors, supplied the V and J calls. Within this sample are some 320,000 distinct CDR3 sequences, with 20% to 25% of them counted one time only. The ten largest clones add up to approximately 0.8% of the sample.

Sequenced material: naive CD8+ T cells from blood, with Jurkat cell RNA spiked in. This specimen's cell subset or site label, per the study, means: FACS-sorted CD8+CD4-CCR7+CD45RA+ naive T cells. This clonotype originated in a human donor in good health. Some libraries in this study had Jurkat cell RNA spiked in. The chain uses TRBV30 and TRBJ2-7; there is no confident call for the D gene. The DNA sequence reads TGTGCCTGGAGTGTACTCGCTATTACCTACGAGCAGTACTTC. This yields the protein CAWSVLAITYEQYF.